Presented here are 8 T cell receptor beta chains from one specimen sequenced in a study of cytomegalovirus exposure and HLA in healthy donors. The PCR employed 60 Vbeta primers together with 13 Jbeta primers. Libraries were prepared by immunoSEQ multiplex PCR; TCRdb keeps only in-frame clonotypes and omits some of them. The table records roughly 200,000 clones, roughly 73% of them present only once. Sequences were obtained from PBMCs. These receptors were taken from a woman under 40 in good health and CMV-seronegative.

This clone was seen a single time. The chain couples TRBV4-2 to TRBJ2-7; 7 bases map to TRBD1. The CDR3 contains 15 residues. The V gene end was trimmed by 1 base and the J gene end by 2 bases; junction bases not matched to a gene: 5. Germline V CDR1 and CDR2: LGHNA, YNFKEQ. CDR3 protein: CASSQAVQGTYEQYF. For the CDR3, the DNA is TGTGCCAGCAGCCAAGCAGTACAGGGGACCTACGAGCAGTACTTC.

The genes are TRBV7-6 and TRBJ2-3; TRBD2 matches 11 bases. V shed 5 bases, J shed 4 bases, and the junction held 8 bases outside the gene matches. This CDR3 spans 16 amino acids. Germline lookup yields CDR1 SGHVS and CDR2 FNYEAQ. The CDR3 DNA sequence: TGTGCCAGCAGCACACCCCTAGCGGGGGGTTCAGATACGCAGTATTTT. Translation: CASSTPLAGGSDTQYF.

The chain recombines TRBV5-4 with TRBJ2-5; TRBD2 aligns across 12 bases. The CDR3 consists of 17 residues. The germline CDR1 and CDR2 sequences are SGHNT and YYREEE (reference sequence). Unmatched junction bases numbered 8, after V lost 0 bases and J lost 5 bases. This CDR3 reads CASSLESLAGGSETQYF. The CDR3 bases are TGTGCCAGCAGCTTGGAGTCCCTAGCGGGGGGGTCGGAGACCCAGTACTTC.

J is TRBJ1-1 and V is TRBV7-9, with D possibly being TRBD1 (5 bases). The germline gives CDR1 SEHNR, CDR2 FQNEAQ (reference sequence). There are 15 residues in the CDR3. The V end was cut by 0 bases, the J end by 2 bases, with 10 bases between. The CDR3 DNA sequence: TGTGCCAGCAGCTTAGCGTCCGGGGGAAACACTGAAGCTTTCTTT. Translated, it gives CASSLASGGNTEAFF.

This clone has more than one count but fewer than ten. This same CDR3 is encoded by further DNA sequences in the sample. The chain carries TRBV6-1 and TRBJ2-5; 13 nucleotides align to TRBD2. V trimming: 2 bases; J trimming: 2 bases; junction bases outside the gene matches: 2. The CDR3 spans 16 residues. The germline V gene encodes CDR1 MNHNS and CDR2 SASEGT. The CDR3 DNA is TGTGCCAGCAGTGAAAAACTAGCGGGAGGGCAAGAGACCCAGTACTTC. It encodes CASSEKLAGGQETQYF.

This chain joins TRBV5-1 and TRBJ1-6; tentative D call: TRBD1 (5 bases). Trimming removed 6 bases at V and 9 bases at J, with 25 bases between. Germline CDR1 SGHRS, CDR2 YFSETQ. There are 17 residues in the CDR3. The chain's CDR3 is CASTVEPLGDLGSPLHF. Here the CDR3 DNA reads TGCGCCAGCACCGTTGAGCCTTTAGGGGACTTGGGTTCACCCCTCCACTTT.

The V gene is TRBV19, the J gene TRBJ2-2, with 9 bases identical to TRBD1. Germline V CDR1 and CDR2: LNHDA, SQIVND (reference sequence). The trim removed 6 bases at V and 4 bases at J, leaving 3 bases unmatched. The CDR3 covers 14 residues. The CDR3 loop is CASSTGGSTGELFF. The CDR3 nucleotides are TGTGCCAGTAGCACAGGGGGCTCCACCGGGGAGCTGTTTTTT.

The table lists this clone with a few counts. CDR3 nucleotide sequence: TGTGCCAGCAGTGACTCAGCGGGAGGGCCGGAGACCCAGTACTTC. Translation gives CASSDSAGGPETQYF. The V and J genes are TRBV6-4 and TRBJ2-5; TRBD2 agrees at 10 bases. V shed 0 bases and J 5 bases; nucleotides not matched to a gene: 3. The length of the CDR3 is 15 residues. Germline values: CDR1 MRHNA, CDR2 SNTAGT.